Listed here are 5 T cell receptor beta chains from one sample, sequenced in a study of Graves' ophthalmopathy and Graves' hyperthyroidism. Amplified material comprised TCR beta CDR3 regions derived from RNA transcripts. After a first-round RT-PCR with HTBI primers, a second-round multiplex PCR was run. TCRdb reanalysed the multiplex PCR reads using MiXCR and keeps one entry per CDR3 protein. The table has about 620,000 distinct CDR3 sequences, about a fifth seen once. Sequenced sample: peripheral blood. Receptors originate from a woman aged 18-35 years with stable Graves' hyperthyroidism. Some clones in this sample may be carry-over from other donors' samples.

This clonotype was picked up many times. The CDR3 nucleotides are TGTGCCAGCAACTTACAGGTATATCAGCCCCAGCATTTT. Translating gives CASNLQVYQPQHF. The chain joins TRBV6-1 to TRBJ1-5, with a weak D call TRBD1 (5 bases). The CDR3 loop spans 13 amino acids. The germline V gene has CDR1 MNHNS and CDR2 SASEGT. V lost 7 bases, J lost 5 bases, and 12 bases lay in between.

This chain connects TRBV6-5 to TRBJ1-2; D uncertain. Germline loops: CDR1 MNHEY, CDR2 SVGAGI. This CDR3 has 13 amino acids. V was pared by 2 bases and J by 3 bases, with 7 bases between. CDR3 protein: CASSYGYYYGYTF. The CDR3 bases are TGTGCCAGCAGTTACGGCTACTACTATGGCTACACCTTC.

This clonotype was observed at least ten times. This chain connects TRBV6-5 to TRBJ1-1, with 9 bases fitting TRBD1. J was trimmed by 5 bases and V by 2 bases; bases with no gene match: 3. The germline V gene has CDR1 MNHEY and CDR2 SVGAGI. This CDR3 region has 14 residues. The CDR3 sequence: CASSYQDRGTEAFF. CDR3 DNA: TGTGCCAGCAGTTACCAGGACAGGGGAACTGAAGCTTTCTTT.

This clonotype has ten or more counts. The V gene is TRBV5-1, the J gene TRBJ2-5, with 7 bases fitting TRBD1. This CDR3 region has 15 residues. The trim removed 0 bases at V and 4 bases at J, leaving 6 bases unmatched. CDR1 is SGHRS, CDR2 YFSETQ, per germline. The CDR3 coding sequence is TGCGCCAGCAGCTTGGGCACGACAGGGTCAGAGACCCAGTACTTC. It translates to CASSLGTTGSETQYF.

This clonotype was seen many times. The rearrangement links TRBV5-5 to TRBJ1-6, with D unclear. Germline CDR1 SGHKS, CDR2 YYEKEE (reference sequence). With 4 bases removed from V and 4 bases from J, the gap between germline ends came to 6 bases. The CDR3 covers 13 residues. The CDR3 DNA follows: TGTGCCAGCAGCAAGGAATATAATTCACCCCTCCACTTT. Translated: CASSKEYNSPLHF.